This TCR beta chain was profiled in a study of vaccination effects on CD4 cells after COVID-19. Overall study results and limits: After vaccination of healthy people, only 1 of 255 vaccine-induced clones cross-reacted with common cold coronaviruses. Both infection-induced and vaccine-induced clones contracted markedly at late post-vaccination timepoints.

With the ViraFEST assay, the study expanded antigen-specific CD4+ T cells using viral peptide pools, then sequenced them. A roughly 11-day culture period preceded the isolation of CD4+ T cells. Two million PBMC were placed in each well, which was supplemented with roughly 9.1 IU/ml IL-2 and about 10 ug/ml peptides. The germline V and J ends were trimmed by 2 bases and 4 bases, with 17 bases remaining between them. The germline CDR1 and CDR2 sequences are LGHDT and YNNKEL (reference sequence). CDR3 length: 16 residues. Turning to this clone: The antigen remains unidentified.

Sequencing used immunoSEQ multiplex PCR; TCRdb keeps in-frame clones, though not all of them. This sample has tens of thousands of clones; roughly 80% occur once, and the top ten carry roughly 1.7%. The gene calls are TRBV3-1 (or the pseudogene TRBV3-2) and TRBJ2-5; D is unresolved. The sequence was collected from a human donor who received a COVID-19 vaccine. The material was CD4+ T cells from PBMCs cultured with HCoV-229E spike peptides, obtained before COVID-19 vaccination. CDR3 nucleotide sequence: TGTGCCAGCAGCCAAAAGATTGGCGTGTCCGGAGAGACCCAGTACTTC. Protein product: CASSQKIGVSGETQYF.